This is a list of T cell receptor beta chains from one sample in a study of T cell changes during pregnancy in multiple sclerosis. Repertoires were generated with immunoSEQ multiplex PCR, while TCRdb's copy carries only in-frame clones and drops some. Here the sample spans 40,000 to 60,000 clones, about 92% being singletons. This sample comprised CD4+ T cells from peripheral blood mononuclear cells, obtained in the third trimester of pregnancy. The receptors stem from a female donor with multiple sclerosis, enrolled in a pregnancy study. The CDR3 runs from the conserved cysteine through the conserved F or W. D genes are given only for firm matches. Size is stated for part of the rows, as once, few or many counts, or as a class when the clone is expanded.

j_gene	d_gene	v_gene	abundance	CDR3aa	CDR3nt
TRBJ2-4	.	TRBV6-6	.	CASSYSTRHKGNIQYF	TGTGCCAGCAGTTACTCGACGAGGCATAAAGGAAACATTCAGTACTTC
TRBJ1-1	TRBD1	TRBV10-3	.	CASNPQGEFEAFF	TGTGCCTCCAACCCCCAGGGGGAGTTTGAAGCTTTCTTT
TRBJ1-2	.	TRBV30	.	CAWNPDSYGYTF	TGTGCCTGGAACCCCGACAGCTATGGCTACACCTTC
TRBJ1-2	.	TRBV4-3	.	CASSPSRGIYGYTF	TGCGCCAGCAGCCCAAGTCGGGGGATCTATGGCTACACCTTC
TRBJ2-3	TRBD1	TRBV5-4	.	CASSFEQGAYTQYF	TGTGCCAGCAGCTTCGAACAGGGGGCCTATACGCAGTATTTT
TRBJ2-3	.	TRBV7-4	.	CAKQLPRGHIGPSSTDTQYF	TGTGCAAAGCAGCTTCCGAGAGGCCACATCGGCCCCTCTAGCACAGATACGCAGTATTTT
TRBJ1-5	TRBD1	TRBV19	.	CASRPDRAPQPQHF	TGTGCCAGTAGACCTGACAGGGCCCCCCAGCCCCAGCATTTT
TRBJ2-7	.	TRBV6-1	.	CASRVGGLAYEQYF	TGTGCCAGCAGGGTGGGGGGTCTTGCCTACGAGCAGTACTTC
TRBJ2-1	.	TRBV19	.	CASSIGGRFGDEQFF	TGTGCCAGTAGTATAGGCGGGCGGTTTGGCGATGAGCAGTTCTTC
TRBJ1-1	TRBD1	TRBV6-1	.	CASRDRRNTEAFF	TGTGCCAGCAGGGACAGGAGGAACACTGAAGCTTTCTTT
TRBJ2-2	TRBD1	TRBV9	.	CASSVAFNRGTGELFF	TGTGCCAGCAGCGTAGCTTTTAACAGGGGCACCGGGGAGCTGTTTTTT
TRBJ1-2	.	TRBV19	.	CASSPRTVNYGYTF	TGTGCCAGTAGCCCTAGGACAGTTAACTATGGCTACACCTTC
TRBJ1-1	.	TRBV29-1	.	CSVERGANTEAFF	TGCAGCGTTGAACGGGGGGCGAACACTGAAGCTTTCTTT
TRBJ2-7	TRBD1	TRBV9	few	CASSGGTGPYEQYF	TGTGCCAGCAGCGGGGGGACAGGTCCCTACGAGCAGTACTTC
TRBJ2-1	.	TRBV5-6	once	CASSLTAWVSDTYNEQFF	TGTGCCAGCAGCTTGACGGCTTGGGTGTCGGACACTTACAATGAGCAGTTCTTC
TRBJ1-1	.	TRBV6-5	.	CASSPETGNTEAFF	TGTGCCAGCAGCCCCGAGACAGGGAACACTGAAGCTTTCTTT
TRBJ2-2	.	TRBV6-4	.	CASSEFREAELFF	TGTGCCAGCAGTGAGTTCAGGGAAGCGGAGCTGTTTTTT
TRBJ2-2	TRBD2	TRBV4-2	.	CASSETWRGGTGELFF	TGTGCCAGCAGTGAAACTTGGCGGGGGGGCACCGGGGAGCTGTTTTTT
TRBJ2-7	.	TRBV19	.	CASSIDRLSYEQYF	TGTGCCAGTAGTATAGACAGGCTATCCTACGAGCAGTACTTC
TRBJ2-7	.	TRBV4-3	.	CASSQELDFSYEQYF	TGCGCCAGCAGCCAAGAGCTGGACTTCTCCTACGAGCAGTACTTC
TRBJ2-1	.	TRBV7-2	once	CASSLAVPWSSYNEQFF	TGTGCCAGCAGCTTAGCGGTCCCCTGGAGCTCCTACAATGAGCAGTTCTTC
TRBJ1-5	TRBD1	TRBV11-2	.	CASSSGTAMNQPQHF	TGTGCCAGCAGCTCCGGGACAGCAATGAATCAGCCCCAGCATTTT
TRBJ2-2	TRBD2	TRBV4-1	.	CASATLAGVVRELFF	TGCGCCAGCGCTACCTTAGCGGGGGTGGTCCGGGAGCTGTTTTTT
TRBJ2-7	TRBD2	TRBV10-2	.	CASSESLAGGYEQYF	TGCGCCAGCAGTGAGTCTCTAGCGGGGGGCTACGAGCAGTACTTC
TRBJ2-5	TRBD1	TRBV10-3	.	CAINGAGGRETQYF	TGTGCCATTAATGGGGCAGGGGGCCGGGAGACCCAGTACTTC
TRBJ2-7	.	TRBV7-2	.	CASSPNNGDEQYF	TGTGCCAGCAGCCCGAATAACGGGGACGAGCAGTACTTC
TRBJ1-1	.	TRBV7-9	.	CASSSYRARNTEAFF	TGTGCCAGCAGCTCCTACAGGGCCCGGAACACTGAAGCTTTCTTT
TRBJ2-6	TRBD1	TRBV2	.	CASGAGGSGANVLTF	TGTGCCAGCGGAGCAGGGGGCTCTGGGGCCAACGTCCTGACTTTC
TRBJ2-3	TRBD2	TRBV7-2	.	CASSKVGRGGQDTQYF	TGTGCCAGCAGCAAAGTAGGACGGGGGGGCCAGGATACGCAGTATTTT
TRBJ2-7	.	TRBV6-6	.	CASTERQSYEQYF	TGTGCCAGCACCGAACGACAGTCCTACGAGCAGTACTTC
TRBJ1-6	TRBD1	TRBV15	.	CATSREGGPNSPLHF	TGTGCCACCAGCAGAGAAGGGGGCCCTAATTCACCCCTCCACTTT
TRBJ1-5	.	TRBV30	.	CAWSKGLDQPQHF	TGTGCCTGGAGTAAGGGGTTGGATCAGCCCCAGCATTTT
TRBJ1-1	.	TRBV5-1	.	CASSFGDNLNTEAFF	TGCGCCAGCAGCTTTGGGGACAATTTGAACACTGAAGCTTTCTTT
TRBJ2-6	.	TRBV2	.	CASRSQGVGGSGANVLTF	TGTGCCAGCAGAAGCCAGGGGGTGGGAGGCTCTGGGGCCAACGTCCTGACTTTC
TRBJ2-5	TRBD1	TRBV4-3	.	CASSQVRSGGITQYF	TGCGCCAGCAGCCAAGTACGTTCAGGGGGTATAACCCAGTACTTC
TRBJ1-5	TRBD1	TRBV7-4	.	CASSHNWDRTQPQHF	TGTGCCAGCAGCCACAACTGGGACAGGACCCAGCCCCAGCATTTT
TRBJ2-6	.	TRBV7-2	.	CASSLSSGADGANVLTF	TGTGCCAGCAGCTTAAGTAGCGGTGCCGACGGGGCCAACGTCCTGACTTTC
TRBJ1-2	.	TRBV7-2	.	CASSRPGDYGYTF	TGTGCCAGCAGCCGGCCAGGGGACTATGGCTACACCTTC
TRBJ2-1	.	TRBV18	.	CASSPANEQFF	TGTGCCAGCTCACCGGCCAATGAGCAGTTCTTC
TRBJ2-7	.	TRBV7-2	.	CASSFAGRTPLSYEQYF	TGTGCCAGCAGCTTCGCGGGCAGGACGCCGCTCTCCTACGAGCAGTACTTC
TRBJ1-1	.	TRBV28	.	CASSLPDRGGTPEAFF	TGTGCCAGCAGTTTACCCGACCGGGGGGGGACCCCTGAAGCTTTCTTT
TRBJ1-5	TRBD1	TRBV19	.	CASSIEGTGVYSNQPQHF	TGTGCCAGTAGTATAGAAGGGACAGGGGTTTATAGCAATCAGCCCCAGCATTTT
TRBJ1-1	.	TRBV7-9	few	CASSRLGPQNTEAFF	TGTGCCAGCAGCCGCCTTGGGCCCCAGAACACTGAAGCTTTCTTT
TRBJ1-1	TRBD1	TRBV27	.	CASGGTGNTEAFF	TGTGCCAGCGGGGGGACAGGGAACACTGAAGCTTTCTTT
TRBJ2-2	.	TRBV9	.	CASSGRVSGTGELFF	TGTGCCAGCAGCGGCAGGGTTTCGGGCACCGGGGAGCTGTTTTTT
TRBJ1-2	.	TRBV5-4	once	CASSLGGQSLGGYTF	TGTGCCAGCAGCTTGGGAGGACAGTCCTTAGGGGGCTACACCTTC
TRBJ1-5	.	TRBV6-1	.	CASKTEDQPQHF	TGTGCCAGCAAGACAGAAGATCAGCCCCAGCATTTT
TRBJ2-5	TRBD2	TRBV5-1	.	CASSYSGTSGERRETQYF	TGCGCCAGCAGCTACTCCGGGACTAGCGGGGAGAGGCGAGAGACCCAGTACTTC
TRBJ1-4	.	TRBV7-8	.	CASSFTAGLGEKLFF	TGTGCCAGCAGCTTTACCGCAGGGTTAGGGGAAAAACTGTTTTTT
TRBJ1-6	.	TRBV25-1	.	CASSESRTQSPLHF	TGTGCCAGCAGTGAATCCCGGACACAATCACCCCTCCACTTT
TRBJ2-3	TRBD2	TRBV19	.	CASSLAASTDTQYF	TGTGCCAGTAGCCTAGCGGCTAGCACAGATACGCAGTATTTT
TRBJ2-5	.	TRBV4-3	.	CASSQDEGLGTQYF	TGCGCCAGCAGCCAAGATGAGGGACTGGGGACCCAGTACTTC
TRBJ2-7	TRBD1	TRBV9	.	CASSVVAGGGEQYF	TGTGCCAGCAGCGTGGTCGCAGGGGGCGGCGAGCAGTACTTC
TRBJ2-3	TRBD2	TRBV11-3	.	CASSLDLAGGTDTQYF	TGTGCCAGCAGCTTAGATTTAGCGGGGGGCACAGATACGCAGTATTTT